What follows are 14 T cell receptor beta chains derived from one specimen sequenced in a study of beta chain features in type 1 diabetes. Their antigens are not known. Overall study results and limits: TCRB CDR3s were moderately but significantly shorter in Type 1 diabetes patients in all four CD4+ subsets.

Investigators reverse transcribed all isolated RNA, so they sequenced expressed TCRB transcripts. Libraries were prepared by immunoSEQ multiplex PCR; TCRdb keeps only in-frame clonotypes and omits some of them. The sample has approximately 250,000 clones; 11% are singletons. Source material: naive CD4+ T cells from blood. Every receptor here comes from a man under 40 with type 1 diabetes.

This clone was counted between two and nine times. The chain carries TRBV4-2 and TRBJ2-7, with TRBD2 matching 11 bases. V lost 1 base, J lost 0 bases, and 8 bases stayed unmatched. Germline loops: CDR1 LGHNA, CDR2 YNFKEQ. The CDR3 length is 18 residues. The CDR3 bases are TGTGCCAGCAGCCAAGTCCTAGCGGGGGGCTCCAGCTCCTACGAGCAGTACTTC. Encoded protein: CASSQVLAGGSSSYEQYF.

This clone appeared a few times. The V gene is TRBV20-1, the J gene TRBJ2-5, with D perhaps TRBD1 (6 bases). CDR3 size: 11 residues. Trimming removed 7 bases from V and 7 bases from J, with 13 bases in between. Per germline, CDR1 DFQATT and CDR2 SNEGSKA (reference sequence). CDR3 in amino acids: CSVRGGGTQYF. The CDR3 nucleotides read TGCAGTGTGAGAGGGGGTGGGACCCAGTACTTC.

V and J are TRBV4-3 and TRBJ1-1; D uncertain. The V and J ends lost 0 bases and 1 base respectively, with 6 bases between them. The CDR3 contains 14 residues. Germline V lookup: CDR1 LGHNA, CDR2 YSLEER. The CDR3 sequence is CASSQDIQNTEAFF. In DNA form, the CDR3 reads TGCGCCAGCAGCCAAGACATCCAGAACACTGAAGCTTTCTTT.

This clone turned up a few times. The chain joins TRBV7-6 to TRBJ2-1, with a weak D call TRBD2 (6 bases). Trimming cost V 5 bases and J 6 bases, with 8 bases left between them. The germline V gene has CDR1 SGHVS and CDR2 FNYEAQ. The CDR3 runs 12 residues. CDR3 loop: CASSGTFNEQFF. In DNA, the CDR3 is TGTGCCAGCAGCGGGACTTTCAATGAGCAGTTCTTC.

In its sample, this clone was seen a few times. The V and J genes are TRBV19 and TRBJ2-2; 9 positions agree with TRBD1. V lost 5 bases and J lost 9; bases outside the gene matches: 4. The CDR3 covers 13 residues. The germline V gene has CDR1 LNHDA and CDR2 SQIVND (reference sequence). The CDR3 protein is CASSGTGSWELFF. CDR3 bases: TGTGCCAGTAGTGGGACAGGGTCCTGGGAGCTGTTTTTT.

The J gene is TRBJ1-1, the V gene TRBV11-2; the D is unclear. Trimming removed 5 bases from V and 5 bases from J, with 9 bases in between. CDR1 and CDR2 (germline): SGHAT, FQNNGV. The CDR3 consists of 12 residues. CDR3 in DNA: TGTGCCAGCAGCCGGAGTTATACTGAAGCTTTCTTT. Encoded protein: CASSRSYTEAFF.

This rearrangement joins TRBV11-2 to TRBJ2-1; D unclear. Between the trimmed V and J ends, which lost 5 bases and 9 bases, there was a span of 11 bases. Germline V gene sequence: CDR1 SGHAT, CDR2 FQNNGV. The CDR3 has 12 amino acids. CDR3 protein: CASSRTVGEQFF. CDR3 sequence (DNA): TGTGCCAGCAGCCGTACAGTGGGTGAGCAGTTCTTC.

The V gene is TRBV7-9, the J gene TRBJ2-2, with 12 nucleotides matching TRBD2. The trim removed 5 bases at V and 4 bases at J, leaving 5 bases unmatched. The CDR3 is 16 residues long. The germline CDR1 and CDR2 sequences are SEHNR and FQNEAQ (reference sequence). The CDR3: CASSLTSGGFTGELFF. The DNA of the CDR3 is TGTGCCAGCAGCCTGACTAGCGGGGGATTCACCGGGGAGCTGTTTTTT.

This clone was observed a handful of times. The chain has TRBV28 and TRBJ2-7; tentatively, D is TRBD2 (6 bases). The CDR3 spans 14 residues. Per germline, CDR1 MDHEN and CDR2 SYDVKM. The germline V and J ends were trimmed by 5 bases and 3 bases, with 14 bases remaining between them. CDR3 sequence reads: CASSSPGLNYEQYF. CDR3 bases: TGTGCCAGCAGTAGTCCGGGACTTAACTACGAGCAGTACTTC.

V usage is TRBV6-6 and J usage is TRBJ1-1; TRBD1 aligns across 7 bases. With V trimmed by 2 bases and J by 5 bases, 8 bases remained unmatched. This CDR3 contains 15 residues. Germline CDR1 reads MNHNY; CDR2 reads SVGAGI (reference sequence). CDR3 nucleotides: TGTGCCAGCAGTTACCCTACAGGGGTAGGTACTGAAGCTTTCTTT. Its translation: CASSYPTGVGTEAFF.

This clone was found a few times. This chain links TRBV10-1 with TRBJ2-2; 8 positions agree with TRBD1. After removal of 3 bases from V and 1 base from J, the junction contained 4 bases not matched to a gene. Looked up from germline, CDR1 is WNHNN and CDR2 is SYGVQD (reference sequence). CDR3 size: 16 residues. The CDR3 DNA follows: TGCGCCAGCAGTGAATCCGGGACAGGGAACACCGGGGAGCTGTTTTTT. Its translation: CASSESGTGNTGELFF.

CDR3 region: CATSRGMGEGAEAFF. As DNA, the CDR3 is TGTGCCACCAGCAGGGGTATGGGTGAAGGAGCTGAAGCTTTCTTT. V and J are TRBV15 and TRBJ1-1; D uncertain. The CDR3 runs to 15 residues. The V gene's germline CDR1 is LNHNV and CDR2 YYDKDF (reference sequence). V lost 3 bases and J lost 6, with 17 bases in between.

In this sample, this clone turned up a few times. The DNA of the CDR3 is TGCGCCAGCAGCCAAGCAGTGACAGGTCGAGGCCCCTACGAGCAGTACTTC. Translating it yields CASSQAVTGRGPYEQYF. The chain combines TRBV4-1 with TRBJ2-7; TRBD1 is a possible D gene (6 bases). V lost 1 base to trimming and J lost 2 bases, with 18 bases between them. This CDR3 is built from 17 residues. Germline V gene sequence: CDR1 MGHRA, CDR2 YSYEKL.

This clone was observed a handful of times. The chain uses TRBV18 and TRBJ2-1; 9 nucleotides match TRBD2. The CDR3 sequence is 16 residues long. Looked up from germline, CDR1 is KGHSH and CDR2 is LQKENI. Trimming took 2 bases from V and 6 from J; bases not matched to a gene: 8. The CDR3 is CASSPFGGGASNEQFF. The CDR3, as DNA: TGTGCCAGCTCACCATTTGGCGGGGGGGCAAGCAATGAGCAGTTCTTC. Based on the CDR3 plus reference TRBV18 and TRBJ2-1, the full variable domain is NAGVMQNPRHLVRRRGQEARLRCSPMKGHSHVYWYRQLPEEGLKFMVYLQKENIIDESGMPKERFSAEFPKEGPSILRIQQVVRGDSAAYFCASSPFGGGASNEQFFGPGTRLTVL.